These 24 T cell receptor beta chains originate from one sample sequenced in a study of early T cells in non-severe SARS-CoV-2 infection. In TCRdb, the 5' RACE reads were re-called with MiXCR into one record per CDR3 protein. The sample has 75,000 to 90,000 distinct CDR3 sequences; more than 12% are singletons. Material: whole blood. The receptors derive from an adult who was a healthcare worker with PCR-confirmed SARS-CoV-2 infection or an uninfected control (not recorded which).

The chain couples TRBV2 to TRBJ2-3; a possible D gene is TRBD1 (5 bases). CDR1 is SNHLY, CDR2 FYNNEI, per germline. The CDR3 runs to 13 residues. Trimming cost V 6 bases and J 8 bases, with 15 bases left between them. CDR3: CASRAEGAVTQYF. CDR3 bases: TGTGCCAGCAGGGCGGAAGGGGCGGTTACGCAGTATTTT.

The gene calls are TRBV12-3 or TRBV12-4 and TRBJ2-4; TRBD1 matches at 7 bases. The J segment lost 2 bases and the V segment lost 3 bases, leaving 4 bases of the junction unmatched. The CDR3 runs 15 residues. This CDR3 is CASSLKGQTKNIQYF. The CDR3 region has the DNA TGTGCCAGCAGTTTGAAGGGACAGACCAAAAACATTCAGTACTTC.

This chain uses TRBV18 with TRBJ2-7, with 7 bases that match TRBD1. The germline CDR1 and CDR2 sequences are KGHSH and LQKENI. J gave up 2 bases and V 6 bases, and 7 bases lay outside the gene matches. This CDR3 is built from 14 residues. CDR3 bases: TGTGCCAGCTCTCCCGACAGGGAAGCCTACGAGCAGTACTTC. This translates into CASSPDREAYEQYF.

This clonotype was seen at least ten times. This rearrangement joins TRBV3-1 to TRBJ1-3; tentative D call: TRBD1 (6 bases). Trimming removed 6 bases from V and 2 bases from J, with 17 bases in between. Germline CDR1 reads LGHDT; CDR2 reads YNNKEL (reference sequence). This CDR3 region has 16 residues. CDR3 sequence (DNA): TGTGCCAGCAGTCGATACACAGCAGGGGCTGGAAACACCATATATTTT. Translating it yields CASSRYTAGAGNTIYF.

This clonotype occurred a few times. The CDR3 spells CSALMTSPYEQYF. As DNA, the CDR3 is TGCAGCGCCCTAATGACTAGCCCCTACGAGCAGTACTTC. The V call is TRBV29-1, the J call TRBJ2-7; TRBD2 matches at 7 bases. V was clipped by 7 bases and J by 2 bases; unmatched bases: 8. Germline CDR1 reads SQVTM; CDR2 reads ANQGSEA. This CDR3 has 13 residues.

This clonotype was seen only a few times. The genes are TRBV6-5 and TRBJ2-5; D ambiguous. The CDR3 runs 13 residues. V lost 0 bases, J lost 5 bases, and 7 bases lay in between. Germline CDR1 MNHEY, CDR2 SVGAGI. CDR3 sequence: CASSYSRWETQYF. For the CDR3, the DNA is TGTGCCAGCAGTTACTCGCGTTGGGAGACCCAGTACTTC.

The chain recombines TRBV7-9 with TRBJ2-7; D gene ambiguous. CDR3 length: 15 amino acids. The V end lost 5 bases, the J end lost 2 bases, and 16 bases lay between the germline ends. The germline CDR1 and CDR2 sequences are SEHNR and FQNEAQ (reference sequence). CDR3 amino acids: CASSPAYSDTYEQYF. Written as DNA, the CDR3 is TGTGCCAGCAGCCCGGCTTATTCTGACACCTACGAGCAGTACTTC.

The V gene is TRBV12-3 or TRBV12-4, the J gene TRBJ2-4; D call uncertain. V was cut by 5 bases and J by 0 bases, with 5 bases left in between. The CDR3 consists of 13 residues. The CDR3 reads CASSRLAKNIQYF. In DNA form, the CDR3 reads TGTGCCAGCAGTCGACTAGCCAAAAACATTCAGTACTTC.

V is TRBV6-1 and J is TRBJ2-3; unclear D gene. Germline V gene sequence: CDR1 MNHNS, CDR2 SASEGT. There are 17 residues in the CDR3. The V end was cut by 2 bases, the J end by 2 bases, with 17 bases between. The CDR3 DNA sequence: TGTGCCAGCAGTGAATGGAAGGGTTCAGCTAACACAGATACGCAGTATTTT. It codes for CASSEWKGSANTDTQYF.

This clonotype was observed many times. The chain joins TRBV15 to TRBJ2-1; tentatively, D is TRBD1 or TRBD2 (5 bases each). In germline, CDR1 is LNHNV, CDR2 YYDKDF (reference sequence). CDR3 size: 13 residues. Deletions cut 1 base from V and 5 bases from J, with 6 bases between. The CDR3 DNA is TGTGCCACCAGCAGAGGGGACCACAATGAGCAGTTCTTC. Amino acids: CATSRGDHNEQFF.

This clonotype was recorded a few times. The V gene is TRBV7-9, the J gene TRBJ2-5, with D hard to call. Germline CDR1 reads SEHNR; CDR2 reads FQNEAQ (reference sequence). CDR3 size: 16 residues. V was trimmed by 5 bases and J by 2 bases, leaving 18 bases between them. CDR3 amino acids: CASSPSISTRQETQYF. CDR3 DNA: TGTGCCAGCAGCCCCTCGATCTCGACCCGACAAGAGACCCAGTACTTC. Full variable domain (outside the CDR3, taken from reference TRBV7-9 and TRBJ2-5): DTGVSQNPRHKITKRGQNVTFRCDPISEHNRLYWYRQTLGQGPEFLTYFQNEAQLEKSRLLSDRFSAERPKGSFSTLEIQRTEQGDSAMYLCASSPSISTRQETQYFGPGTRLLVL.

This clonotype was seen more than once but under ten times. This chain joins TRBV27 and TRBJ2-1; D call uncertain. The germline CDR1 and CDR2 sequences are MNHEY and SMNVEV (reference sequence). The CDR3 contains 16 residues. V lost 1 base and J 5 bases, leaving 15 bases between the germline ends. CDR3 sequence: CASSLFPNPFDNEQFF. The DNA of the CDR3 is TGTGCCAGCAGTTTATTCCCTAACCCTTTTGACAATGAGCAGTTCTTC.

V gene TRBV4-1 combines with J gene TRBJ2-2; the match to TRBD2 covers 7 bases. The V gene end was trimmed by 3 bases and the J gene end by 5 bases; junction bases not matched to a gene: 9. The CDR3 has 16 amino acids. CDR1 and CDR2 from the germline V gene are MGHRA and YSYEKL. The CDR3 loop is CASSQMRLAVTGELFF. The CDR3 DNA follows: TGCGCCAGCAGCCAGATGAGACTAGCCGTGACCGGGGAGCTGTTTTTT.

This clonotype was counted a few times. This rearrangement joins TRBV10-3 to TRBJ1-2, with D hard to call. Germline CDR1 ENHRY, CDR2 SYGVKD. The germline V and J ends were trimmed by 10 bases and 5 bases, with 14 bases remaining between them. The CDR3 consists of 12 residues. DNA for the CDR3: TGTGCCACCGCCCCGGGCGAGTATGGCTACACCTTC. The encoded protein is CATAPGEYGYTF.

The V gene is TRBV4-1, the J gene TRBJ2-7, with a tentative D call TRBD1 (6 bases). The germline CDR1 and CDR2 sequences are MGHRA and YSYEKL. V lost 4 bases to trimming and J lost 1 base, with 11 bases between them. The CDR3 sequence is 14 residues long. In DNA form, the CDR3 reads TGCGCCAGCAGCCGGACAGCCTTGTCCTACGAGCAGTACTTC. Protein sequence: CASSRTALSYEQYF.

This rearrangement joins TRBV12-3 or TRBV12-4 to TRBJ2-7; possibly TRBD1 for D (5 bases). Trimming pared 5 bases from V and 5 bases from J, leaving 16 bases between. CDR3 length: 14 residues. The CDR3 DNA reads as TGTGCCAGCAGTAAAACAGGAATAAGCGACGAGCAGTACTTC. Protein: CASSKTGISDEQYF.

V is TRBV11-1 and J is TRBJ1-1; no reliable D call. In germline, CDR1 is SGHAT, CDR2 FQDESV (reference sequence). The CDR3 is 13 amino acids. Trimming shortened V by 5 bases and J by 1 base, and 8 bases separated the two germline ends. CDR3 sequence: CASSVGRNTEAFF. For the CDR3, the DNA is TGTGCCAGCAGCGTGGGCCGGAACACTGAAGCTTTCTTT. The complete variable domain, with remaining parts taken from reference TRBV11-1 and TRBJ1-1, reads EAEVAQSPRYKITEKSQAVAFWCDPISGHATLYWYRQILGQGPELLVQFQDESVVDDSQLPKDRFSAERLKGVDSTLKIQPAELGDSAMYLCASSVGRNTEAFFGQGTRLTVV.

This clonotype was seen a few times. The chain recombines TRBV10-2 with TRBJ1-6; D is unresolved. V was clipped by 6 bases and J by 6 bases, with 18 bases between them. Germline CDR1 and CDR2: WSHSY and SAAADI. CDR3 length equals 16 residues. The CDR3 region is CASRDFRVRINSPLHF. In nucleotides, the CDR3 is TGCGCCAGCAGGGACTTCCGGGTCAGGATTAATTCACCCCTCCACTTT.

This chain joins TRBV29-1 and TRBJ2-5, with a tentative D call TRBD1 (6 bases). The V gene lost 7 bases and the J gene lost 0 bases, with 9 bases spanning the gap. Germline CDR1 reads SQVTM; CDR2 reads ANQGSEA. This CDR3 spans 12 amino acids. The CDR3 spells CSGTEYQETQYF. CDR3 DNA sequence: TGCAGCGGGACAGAGTACCAAGAGACCCAGTACTTC.

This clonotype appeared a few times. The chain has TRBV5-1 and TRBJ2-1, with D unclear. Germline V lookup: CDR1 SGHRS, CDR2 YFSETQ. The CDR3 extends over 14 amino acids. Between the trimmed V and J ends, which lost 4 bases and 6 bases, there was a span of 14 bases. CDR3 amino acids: CASSGDGPRNEQFF. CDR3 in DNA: TGCGCCAGCAGCGGTGACGGACCCCGCAATGAGCAGTTCTTC.

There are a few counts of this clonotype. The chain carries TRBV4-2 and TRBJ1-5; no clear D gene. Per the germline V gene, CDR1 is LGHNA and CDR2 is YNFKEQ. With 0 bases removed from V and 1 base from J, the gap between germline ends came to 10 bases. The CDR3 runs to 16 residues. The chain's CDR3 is CASSQDRTQSNQPQHF. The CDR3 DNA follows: TGTGCCAGCAGCCAAGATCGGACCCAGAGCAATCAGCCCCAGCATTTT.

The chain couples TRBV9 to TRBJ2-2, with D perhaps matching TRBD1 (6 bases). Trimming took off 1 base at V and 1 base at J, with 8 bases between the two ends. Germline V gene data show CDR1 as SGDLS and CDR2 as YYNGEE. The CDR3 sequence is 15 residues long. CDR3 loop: CASSVRGQNTGELFF. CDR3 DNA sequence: TGTGCCAGCAGCGTAAGGGGACAGAACACCGGGGAGCTGTTTTTT.

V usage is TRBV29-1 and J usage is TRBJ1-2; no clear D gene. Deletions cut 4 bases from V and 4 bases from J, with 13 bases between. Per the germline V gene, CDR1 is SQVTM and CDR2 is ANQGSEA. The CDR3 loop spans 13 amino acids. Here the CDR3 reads CSVVGGRGYGYTF. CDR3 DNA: TGCAGCGTTGTGGGTGGCAGAGGCTATGGCTACACCTTC.

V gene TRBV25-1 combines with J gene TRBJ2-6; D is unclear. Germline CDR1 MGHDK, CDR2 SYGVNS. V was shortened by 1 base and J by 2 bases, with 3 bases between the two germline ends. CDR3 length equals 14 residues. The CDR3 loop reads CASSEFTGANVLTF. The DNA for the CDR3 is TGTGCCAGCAGTGAATTTACTGGGGCCAACGTCCTGACTTTC.